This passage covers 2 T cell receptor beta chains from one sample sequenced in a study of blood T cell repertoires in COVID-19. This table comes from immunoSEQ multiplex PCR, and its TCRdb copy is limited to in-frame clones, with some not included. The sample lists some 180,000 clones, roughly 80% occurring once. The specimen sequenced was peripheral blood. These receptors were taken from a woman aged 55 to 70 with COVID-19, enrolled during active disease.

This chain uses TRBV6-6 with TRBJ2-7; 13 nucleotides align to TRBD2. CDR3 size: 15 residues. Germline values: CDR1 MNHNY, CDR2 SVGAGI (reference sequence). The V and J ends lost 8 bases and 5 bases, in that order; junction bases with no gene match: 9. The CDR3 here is CASARTSGSQDEQYF. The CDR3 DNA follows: TGTGCCAGCGCACGGACTAGCGGGAGCCAAGACGAGCAGTACTTC.

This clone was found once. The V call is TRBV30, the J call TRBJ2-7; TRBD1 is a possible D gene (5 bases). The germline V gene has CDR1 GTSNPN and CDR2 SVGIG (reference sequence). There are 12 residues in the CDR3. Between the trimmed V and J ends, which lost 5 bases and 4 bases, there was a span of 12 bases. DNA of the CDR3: TGTGCCTGGGGGGCCACCCCTTACGAGCAGTACTTC. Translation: CAWGATPYEQYF.